This T cell receptor (beta chain) came from a study of blood T cells in healthy people across ages. Per the germline V gene, CDR1 is LGHNA and CDR2 is YSLEER. Trimming took 1 base from V and 3 from J; bases not matched to a gene: 2. This CDR3 has 15 amino acids. Findings and caveats of the study: Age showed a roughly linear inverse relationship with TCR beta diversity per million T cells.

This clonotype was detected a few times. Its antigen is unidentified. PCR was performed a second time for roughly 7 to 11 cycles using a sample-barcoded 5' primer and a J-beta primer mix. TCRdb reprocessed the 5' RACE reads with MiXCR, giving one entry per CDR3 protein. Here the sample spans more than 1,000,000 distinct CDR3 sequences, 20% to 25% being singletons. These same records also appear under a second study, on T cells of mothers and their children.

V and J are TRBV4-3 and TRBJ2-3; 9 bases map to TRBD2. The material sequenced was blood. The receptor comes from a girl aged 2 to 9 in good health. The CDR3, as DNA: TGCGCCAGCAGCCAAGGCGGACTAGCGACAGATACGCAGTATTTT. Its translation is CASSQGGLATDTQYF.